These T cell receptor beta chains were read from a single sample in a study of T cells after yellow fever vaccination. One entry per CDR3 protein, called by TCRdb with MiXCR from the 5' RACE reads. Among around 600,000 distinct CDR3 sequences listed, around an eighth were seen once. This specimen consisted of PBMCs, obtained on the day of the yellow fever booster vaccination. These receptors were obtained from a young man who received the YFV17D yellow fever vaccine. Each CDR3 is given with its conserved first and last residue. A D gene is named only where the DNA matches it firmly. Only part of the rows carry a size: once, few, many, or a class if the clone is expanded.

J	V	size	D	DNA	CDR3
TRBJ2-5	TRBV12-3/TRBV12-4	few	-	TGTGCCAGCGCCATAGGCGGCAGGGAGACCCAGTACTTC	CASAIGGRETQYF
TRBJ2-1	TRBV12-3/TRBV12-4	few	TRBD2	TGTGCCAGCGGTGGACTAGCGGGAGGGCCGAGCGAGCAGTTCTTC	CASGGLAGGPSEQFF
TRBJ2-7	TRBV4-3	-	-	TGCGCCAGCAGCCCAGCCTGGGGCGGGTTCTCCTACGAGCAGTACTTC	CASSPAWGGFSYEQYF
TRBJ2-1	TRBV20-1	once	TRBD2	TGCAGTATGAGCCAAGCGGGAGGGGGAGGTGAGCAGTTCTTC	CSMSQAGGGGEQFF
TRBJ2-5	TRBV5-1	few	TRBD1	TGCGCCAGCAGTACCGGGACAGGGGAAGAGACCCAGTACTTC	CASSTGTGEETQYF
TRBJ2-1	TRBV7-9	few	-	TGTGCCAGCAGCTTAAGTGGAACGACCTACAATGAGCAGTTCTTC	CASSLSGTTYNEQFF
TRBJ2-7	TRBV3-1	-	-	TGTGCCAGCAGCCCCCCAGGACGTATATCCTACGAGCAGTACTTC	CASSPPGRISYEQYF
TRBJ2-1	TRBV28	-	-	TGTGCCAGCAGGTCCCCAGGGCGTGAGCAGTTCTTC	CASRSPGREQFF
TRBJ2-7	TRBV11-2	many	TRBD1	TGTGCCAGCAGCCCGGACAGGCCTCCCTACGAGCAGTACTTC	CASSPDRPPYEQYF
TRBJ2-1	TRBV3-1	many	-	TGTGCCAGCTCTTCCAGGTCGAGCTCCTACAATGAGCAGTTCTTC	CASSSRSSSYNEQFF
TRBJ2-7	TRBV7-2	-	TRBD2	TGTGCCAGCAGCTTAAACCCAGGACTAGCGGAATACGAGCAGTACTTC	CASSLNPGLAEYEQYF
TRBJ2-2	TRBV11-2	-	-	TGTGCCAGCAGCTTAAATCGGGGTAACGGGGAGCTGTTTTTT	CASSLNRGNGELFF
TRBJ2-1	TRBV27	-	-	TGTGCCAGCAGTTTCATCAGGAACAATGAGCAGTTCTTC	CASSFIRNNEQFF
TRBJ1-4	TRBV2	-	TRBD1	TGTGCCAGCAGAGGGGAGGACAGGGGGCAGATAAAACTGTTTTTT	CASRGEDRGQIKLFF
TRBJ2-1	TRBV6-1	-	TRBD2	TGTGCCAGCAGTGACCGTAGCGGGAGCTACAATGAGCAGTTCTTC	CASSDRSGSYNEQFF
TRBJ2-7	TRBV29-1	-	-	TGCAGTGACCGGGGGGACAGGGACTCTAGCGGGGGTTCCTACGAGCAGTACTTC	CSDRGDRDSSGGSYEQYF
TRBJ2-5	TRBV29-1	-	-	TGCAGCGCGCAGGGGAAGGAGACCCAGTACTTC	CSAQGKETQYF
TRBJ2-5	TRBV20-1	-	TRBD2	TGCAGTGTCCGCTTAGCGGGAGTAGGGGGGGAGACCCAGTACTTC	CSVRLAGVGGETQYF
TRBJ2-7	TRBV20-1	few	TRBD2	TGCAGTGCTAGAGTTCCCCATTCACTAGCGGACTCTGGCGAGCAGTACTTC	CSARVPHSLADSGEQYF
TRBJ2-1	TRBV7-8	-	TRBD2	TGTGCCAGCAGCTTAGGGCCCGGGAGGAGCTCCTACAATGAGCAGTTCTTC	CASSLGPGRSSYNEQFF
TRBJ1-5	TRBV7-2	few	-	TGTGCCAGCAGGTCCTCCGGGGGGAATCAGCCCCAGCATTTT	CASRSSGGNQPQHF
TRBJ2-1	TRBV20-1	-	TRBD2	TGCAGTGCTAGATTATTTAGCGGGTCCGCCTACAATGAGCAGTTCTTC	CSARLFSGSAYNEQFF
TRBJ2-1	TRBV11-3	few	TRBD1	TGTGCCAGCAGTAACCGGGACAGGGGGCAGGGTGAGCAGTTCTTC	CASSNRDRGQGEQFF
TRBJ2-2	TRBV4-3	-	-	TGCGCCAGCAGCCTCCTTAGCCTGCCCGGGGAGCTGTTTTTT	CASSLLSLPGELFF
TRBJ2-7	TRBV12-3/TRBV12-4	-	TRBD1	TGTGCCAGTGCCAGACAGGGAAACTACGAGCAGTACTTC	CASARQGNYEQYF
TRBJ2-7	TRBV5-1	-	TRBD2	TGCGCCAGCAGCTTACGTATTAGCGGGAGTGCCGAGCAGTACTTC	CASSLRISGSAEQYF
TRBJ2-1	TRBV4-3	-	-	TGCGCCAGCAGCCAAGATCCTACACGGGACAATGAGCAGTTCTTC	CASSQDPTRDNEQFF
TRBJ2-5	TRBV7-9	few	-	TGTGCCAGCAGCTCCCCATGGCAGGGCGAGGCCCTCGAGACCCAGTACTTC	CASSSPWQGEALETQYF
TRBJ2-5	TRBV24-1	many	-	TGTTTCAGGGCCCCAGAGACCCAGTACTTC	CFRAPETQYF
TRBJ2-1	TRBV10-3	few	TRBD2	TGTGCCATCAGTCTGTATACTAGCGGGAGCGGGTATGAGCAGTTCTTC	CAISLYTSGSGYEQFF
TRBJ2-5	TRBV7-2	-	-	TGTGCCAGCAGCCGGGCCCCGGGATTCCAAGAGACCCAGTACTTC	CASSRAPGFQETQYF
TRBJ2-4	TRBV6-2/TRBV6-3	-	TRBD2	TGTGCCAGCAGTCCCCTGGGTGGACTAGCGGGAGGTGACGGTGGCAAAAACATTCAGTACTTC	CASSPLGGLAGGDGGKNIQYF
TRBJ2-7	TRBV18	-	TRBD1	TGTGCCAGCTCACTGATTCCGGGACAGGGACCCTACGAGCAGTACTTC	CASSLIPGQGPYEQYF
TRBJ2-3	TRBV7-9	few	TRBD2	TGTGCCAGCAGCCCTCTGGCAAGCGGGAGGGCCATTGATACGCAGTATTTT	CASSPLASGRAIDTQYF
TRBJ2-7	TRBV5-5	many	TRBD2	TGTGCCAGCAGCTCGCAATCGCCGGGAGGCAACTACGAGCAGTACTTC	CASSSQSPGGNYEQYF
TRBJ1-2	TRBV29-1	-	-	TGCAGCGTTGTCACAGGGAGGACTGCTGCGGGCTACACCTTC	CSVVTGRTAAGYTF
TRBJ2-3	TRBV6-1	-	-	TGTGCCAGCAGCAACGGGGGCCCCACAGATACGCAGTATTTT	CASSNGGPTDTQYF
TRBJ2-2	TRBV12-3/TRBV12-4	-	-	TGTGCCAGCAGTTACCAACACACCGGGGAGCTGTTTTTT	CASSYQHTGELFF
TRBJ2-7	TRBV7-8	few	-	TGTGCCAGCAGCTACCAGGGACATCTCTACGAGCAGTACTTC	CASSYQGHLYEQYF
TRBJ1-3	TRBV10-3	few	TRBD1	TGTGCCATCAGTGGGACAGGGTCTGGAAACACCATATATTTT	CAISGTGSGNTIYF
TRBJ1-4	TRBV5-5	-	-	TGTGCCAGCAGCTTGGGGGCAGAGGAAAAACTGTTTTTT	CASSLGAEEKLFF
TRBJ1-1	TRBV7-2	-	-	TGTGCCAGCAGCCTGGGGACAACCCTTGAAGCTTTCTTT	CASSLGTTLEAFF
TRBJ1-5	TRBV7-2	few	-	TGTGCCAGCAGCTTATTGACCGGTAGCAATCAGCCCCAGCATTTT	CASSLLTGSNQPQHF
TRBJ2-1	TRBV30	few	-	TGTGCCACGCCTGAAAGCATGTGCCATGAGCAGTTCTTC	CATPESMCHEQFF
TRBJ2-7	TRBV6-5	few	-	TGTGCCAGCAGTTACTCACCCGGCCTTACCTACGAGCAGTACTTC	CASSYSPGLTYEQYF
TRBJ2-7	TRBV7-2	few	-	TGTGCCAGCAGCCCCGGACCCGAGCAAATCCTCAACGAGCAGTACTTC	CASSPGPEQILNEQYF
TRBJ1-3	TRBV7-2	-	-	TGTGCCAGCAGCTTAGACGGAGGCTCTGGAAACACCATATATTTT	CASSLDGGSGNTIYF
TRBJ1-3	TRBV4-2	few	-	TGTGCCAGCAGCCAAGATCAACACCTCGGAAACACCATATATTTT	CASSQDQHLGNTIYF
TRBJ2-7	TRBV11-2	-	-	TGTGCCAGCAGCTTGACGTTCGAGCAGTACTTC	CASSLTFEQYF
TRBJ1-5	TRBV12-3/TRBV12-4	few	-	TGTGCCAGCAGTGCCTCCGGGGGCACCTCGCAGCCCCAGCATTTT	CASSASGGTSQPQHF
TRBJ1-4	TRBV4-3	-	-	TGCGCCAGCAGCCAATGGGGGGTAAATGAAAAACTGTTTTTT	CASSQWGVNEKLFF
TRBJ2-6	TRBV7-9	few	-	TGTGCCAGCAACCCTGGGACGGGGACCTCTGGGGCCAACGTCCTGACTTTC	CASNPGTGTSGANVLTF
TRBJ2-3	TRBV7-9	-	TRBD1	TGTGCCAGCAGCAAACCCGGTGGACAGGGAGGAGATACGCAGTATTTT	CASSKPGGQGGDTQYF
TRBJ2-5	TRBV29-1	few	-	TGCAGCGTAGGCTGGGAGACCCAGTACTTC	CSVGWETQYF